The 16 T cell receptor beta chains presented below share a single source sample, sequenced in a study of blood T cell repertoires in COVID-19. Profiled with immunoSEQ multiplex PCR; TCRdb holds only in-frame clones, not every one. The sample has 200,000 to 300,000 clones; around 92% are singletons. The source material was peripheral blood. The receptors shown here come from a person aged 18 to 29 with COVID-19, enrolled during active disease.

The genes are TRBV2 and TRBJ2-7, with a weak D call TRBD1 (6 bases). Germline CDR1 reads SNHLY; CDR2 reads FYNNEI. The CDR3 is made up of 13 amino acids. Trimming took 3 bases from V and 6 from J, leaving 12 bases between them. CDR3 bases: TGTGCCAGCAGTGAGCACAGGGCGGGCGAGCAGTACTTC. This codes for CASSEHRAGEQYF. Filled out from reference TRBV2 and TRBJ2-7, the complete variable domain reads EPEVTQTPSHQVTQMGQEVILRCVPISNHLYFYWYRQILGQKVEFLVSFYNNEISEKSEIFDDQFSVERPDGSNFTLKIRSTKLEDSAMYFCASSEHRAGEQYFGPGTRLTVT.

The rearrangement joins TRBV13 to TRBJ2-2; TRBD2 agrees at 7 bases. CDR3 size: 14 residues. The V gene end was trimmed by 5 bases and the J gene end by 7 bases; junction bases not matched to a gene: 7. Germline assignment: CDR1 PRHDT and CDR2 FYEKMQ (reference sequence). In nucleotides, the CDR3 is TGTGCCAGCAGCACTTCGTGGACTAGCGGGGAGCTGTTTTTT. Translation gives CASSTSWTSGELFF.

This clone was seen only once. The gene calls are TRBV2 and TRBJ1-5; D is possibly TRBD1 (5 bases). The CDR3 has 14 residues. Germline V lookup: CDR1 SNHLY, CDR2 FYNNEI. V was clipped by 6 bases and J by 10 bases, with 19 bases between them. CDR3 amino acids: CASSYDSGGGPQHF. The CDR3 coding sequence is TGTGCCAGCAGCTATGACTCTGGGGGGGGACCCCAGCATTTT.

The chain combines TRBV7-9 with TRBJ2-7; TRBD1 matches 8 bases. The CDR3 has 14 amino acids. V shed 6 bases and J 6 bases; nucleotides not matched to a gene: 10. Germline V gene lookup returns CDR1 SEHNR and CDR2 FQNEAQ (reference sequence). The CDR3 is CASSPQGAPGEQYF. The CDR3 DNA is TGTGCCAGCAGTCCCCAGGGGGCGCCTGGCGAGCAGTACTTC.

As concerns this clone: Other DNA sequences in this specimen translate into the identical CDR3. V and J are TRBV19 and TRBJ1-5; D gene unclear. Germline values: CDR1 LNHDA, CDR2 SQIVND (reference sequence). V shed 3 bases and J shed 7 bases, with 7 bases lying between them. This CDR3 region has 12 residues. The CDR3 sequence: CASSISGQPQHF. CDR3 DNA: TGTGCCAGTAGTATTTCGGGACAGCCCCAGCATTTT.

The J gene is TRBJ2-1, the V gene TRBV15; TRBD2 might be the D (7 bases). The germline V gene encodes CDR1 LNHNV and CDR2 YYDKDF (reference sequence). With 9 bases removed from V and 9 bases from J, the gap between germline ends came to 18 bases. This CDR3 is 13 amino acids long. The CDR3 DNA reads as TGTGCCACGACCCAACAGGGAGGGGGTGAGCAGTTCTTC. The encoded protein is CATTQQGGGEQFF.

This chain links TRBV27 with TRBJ2-7; 13 bases match TRBD2. Germline V CDR1 and CDR2: MNHEY, SMNVEV (reference sequence). The CDR3 loop spans 18 amino acids. After removal of 4 bases from V and 6 bases from J, the junction contained 15 bases not matched to a gene. CDR3: CASSSMGLAGPPSSEQYF. CDR3 DNA: TGTGCCAGCAGTTCGATGGGACTAGCGGGACCTCCCTCCAGCGAGCAGTACTTC.

The chain joins TRBV12-3 or TRBV12-4 to TRBJ1-1; D not certain. This CDR3 has 13 residues. Trimming cost V 5 bases and J 1 base, with 8 bases left between them. CDR3 loop: CASSPRWNTEAFF. In nucleotides, the CDR3 is TGTGCCAGCAGTCCCCGTTGGAACACTGAAGCTTTCTTT.

This clone was detected once. The rearrangement links TRBV2 to TRBJ1-5, with 7 bases fitting TRBD1. This CDR3 contains 14 residues. Per the germline V gene, CDR1 is SNHLY and CDR2 is FYNNEI. V was pared by 6 bases and J by 7 bases, with 9 bases of the junction left unmatched. The CDR3 DNA follows: TGTGCCAGCAGAGGACAGGCCCACGGACAGCCCCAGCATTTT. This translates into CASRGQAHGQPQHF. Full variable domain (missing parts from reference TRBV2 and TRBJ1-5): EPEVTQTPSHQVTQMGQEVILRCVPISNHLYFYWYRQILGQKVEFLVSFYNNEISEKSEIFDDQFSVERPDGSNFTLKIRSTKLEDSAMYFCASRGQAHGQPQHFGDGTRLSIL.

The V and J genes are TRBV14 and TRBJ2-7; maybe TRBD1 (7 bases). Trimming took 4 bases from V and 4 from J, leaving 17 bases between them. CDR3 length: 15 residues. CDR1 and CDR2 (germline): SGHDN, FVKESK. The CDR3 is CASSPRQGGLYEQYF. The CDR3 region has the DNA TGTGCCAGCAGCCCGCGACAGGGAGGATTATACGAGCAGTACTTC.

The chain couples TRBV6-5 to TRBJ2-2; 8 bases map to TRBD1. Germline V lookup: CDR1 MNHEY, CDR2 SVGAGI. The J segment lost 3 bases and the V segment lost 6 bases, leaving 3 bases of the junction unmatched. CDR3 length: 14 residues. The CDR3 loop is CASRDRVYTGELFF. DNA of the CDR3: TGTGCCAGCAGGGACAGGGTTTACACCGGGGAGCTGTTTTTT.

The V gene is TRBV25-1, the J gene TRBJ1-4, with D possibly matching TRBD1 (6 bases). The CDR3 totals 15 residues. Trimming took 3 bases from V and 5 from J, leaving 13 bases between them. Germline V gene sequence: CDR1 MGHDK, CDR2 SYGVNS. The CDR3 is CASSDSLGQNEKLFF. In DNA form, the CDR3 reads TGTGCCAGCAGTGATTCCCTTGGACAGAATGAAAAACTGTTTTTT.

The chain carries TRBV9 and TRBJ2-7, with D perhaps matching TRBD2 (5 bases). CDR3 length: 14 residues. The V end was cut by 4 bases, the J end by 4 bases, with 15 bases between. Per germline, CDR1 SGDLS and CDR2 YYNGEE. The CDR3 region has the DNA TGTGCCAGCAGCCTCGGACTGTCCCCATACGAGCAGTACTTC. Residues: CASSLGLSPYEQYF.

The chain links TRBV7-6 to TRBJ2-1, with 9 nucleotides matching TRBD2. Losses at the gene ends were 5 bases for V and 2 bases for J; bases not matched to a gene: 7. The CDR3 contains 16 residues. CDR1 is SGHVS, CDR2 FNYEAQ, per germline. CDR3 sequence reads: CASSPIAGDTYNEQFF. The CDR3 DNA is TGTGCCAGCAGCCCAATAGCGGGAGACACCTACAATGAGCAGTTCTTC.

V is TRBV28 and J is TRBJ2-1; TRBD2 might be the D (6 bases). V shed 5 bases and J shed 3 bases, with 11 bases lying between them. Germline CDR1 MDHEN, CDR2 SYDVKM. The CDR3 loop spans 14 amino acids. CDR3 protein: CASSKNSGYNEQFF. The CDR3 coding sequence is TGTGCCAGCAGTAAAAATAGCGGCTACAATGAGCAGTTCTTC.

This clone is a singleton in its sample. This chain connects TRBV7-9 to TRBJ1-2, with 9 bases identical to TRBD1. The CDR3 length is 16 residues. With 2 bases clipped from V and 3 bases from J, the junction kept 7 bases outside the gene matches. Germline-derived CDR1 and CDR2 are SEHNR and FQNEAQ (reference sequence). CDR3 loop: CASSLFTGGIDYGYTF. The DNA of the CDR3 is TGTGCCAGCAGCTTATTTACAGGGGGCATTGACTATGGCTACACCTTC.